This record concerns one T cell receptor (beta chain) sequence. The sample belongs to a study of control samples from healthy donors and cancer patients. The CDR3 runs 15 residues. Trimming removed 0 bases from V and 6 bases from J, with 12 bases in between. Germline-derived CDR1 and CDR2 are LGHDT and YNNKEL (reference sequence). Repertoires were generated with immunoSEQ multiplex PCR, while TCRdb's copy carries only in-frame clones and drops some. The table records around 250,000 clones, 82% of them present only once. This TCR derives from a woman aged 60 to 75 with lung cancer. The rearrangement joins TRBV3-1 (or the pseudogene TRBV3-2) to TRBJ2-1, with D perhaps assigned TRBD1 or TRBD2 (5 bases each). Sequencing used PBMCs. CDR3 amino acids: CASSQERVRGNEQFF. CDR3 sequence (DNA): TGTGCCAGCAGCCAAGAGCGGGTGAGGGGCAATGAGCAGTTCTTC.